The 18 T cell receptor beta chains in this list originate from one sample, sequenced in a study of siplizumab effects on memory and regulatory T cells. Some clones are missing from TCRdb's copy, which holds only in-frame ones; the method was immunoSEQ multiplex PCR. This repertoire shows 70,000 to 95,000 clones, around 89% found once; its top ten account for 15%. Sequenced sample: CD4+ T cells sorted from blood. These receptors originate from a human donor in good health.

This chain connects TRBV2 to TRBJ2-4, with a possible D match to TRBD1 (6 bases). Trimming removed 6 bases from V and 3 bases from J, with 12 bases in between. CDR1 is SNHLY and CDR2 is FYNNEI in the germline V gene. There are 14 residues in the CDR3. The DNA of the CDR3 is TGTGCCAGCAGCTCAGGGGTGGGCAAAAACATTCAGTACTTC. Protein sequence: CASSSGVGKNIQYF.

The V gene is TRBV6-5, the J gene TRBJ2-7, with 7 bases identical to TRBD2. This CDR3 spans 15 amino acids. CDR1 and CDR2 from the germline V gene are MNHEY and SVGAGI. V lost 2 bases to trimming and J lost 4 bases; unmatched junction nucleotides: 8. The CDR3 DNA sequence: TGTGCCAGCAGTTACGCGGCGGGGGTTATTTACGAGCAGTACTTC. It yields the protein CASSYAAGVIYEQYF.

This rearrangement joins TRBV21-1 to TRBJ1-5; TRBD1 reflects the table's D call only, with no check against the DNA. TRBV21-1 is listed as a pseudogene. The CDR3 contains 17 residues. The CDR3 DNA reads TGTGCCAGCAGCAAAGTTGAGGGACAGGGATGCAATCAGCCCCAGCATTTT. It encodes CASSKVEGQGCNQPQHF.

The genes are TRBV28 and TRBJ1-5; tentatively, D is TRBD1 (6 bases). Deletions cut 8 bases from V and 6 bases from J, with 11 bases between. The CDR3 contains 12 residues. The germline V gene has CDR1 MDHEN and CDR2 SYDVKM. The CDR3 sequence: CASRTAIQPQHF. CDR3 nucleotide sequence: TGTGCCAGCCGGACAGCAATTCAGCCCCAGCATTTT.

The gene calls are TRBV6-1 and TRBJ2-1; the D gene could be TRBD1 or TRBD2 (5 bases each). CDR1 is MNHNS and CDR2 is SASEGT in the germline V gene. Trimming left V 3 bases short and J 9 bases short, with 18 bases between. The CDR3 is 15 amino acids. The CDR3 spells CASSDSGRAIGEQFF. The DNA for the CDR3 is TGTGCCAGCAGTGACTCGGGGCGAGCAATCGGTGAGCAGTTCTTC.

Only one count was recorded for this clone. The CDR3: CASSPMGSTGGKNYGYTF. The CDR3, as DNA: TGTGCCAGCTCACCAATGGGCTCGACAGGGGGCAAGAACTATGGCTACACCTTC. The chain uses TRBV18 and TRBJ1-2; 10 positions agree with TRBD1. Germline CDR1 is KGHSH and CDR2 is LQKENI. V was pared by 2 bases and J by 2 bases, with 11 bases of the junction left unmatched. The CDR3 has 18 residues.

This chain uses TRBV6-5 with TRBJ2-5; maybe TRBD1 (5 bases). The end of the DNA is better explained by TRBJ2-7, so the J call may be wrong. Germline V gene sequence: CDR1 MNHEY, CDR2 SVGAGI. This CDR3 is 15 amino acids long. This CDR3 is CASSYSKQGPDEQYF. CDR3 DNA sequence: TGTGCCAGCAGTTACTCGAAGCAGGGCCCCGACGAGCAGTACTTC.

The chain is built from TRBV6-6 and TRBJ2-7; possibly TRBD2 for D (6 bases). From germline, CDR1 is MNHNY and CDR2 SVGAGI (reference sequence). The CDR3 is 16 amino acids. The germline V and J ends were trimmed by 0 bases and 7 bases, with 19 bases remaining between them. CDR3 DNA sequence: TGTGCCAGCAGTTACTCGAGGGCCCCACTAGGGAGGGAGCAGTACTTC. It is translated as CASSYSRAPLGREQYF.

The chain recombines TRBV19 with TRBJ2-1, with D perhaps assigned TRBD1 or TRBD2 (5 bases each). The V gene's germline CDR1 is LNHDA and CDR2 SQIVND (reference sequence). V was clipped by 5 bases and J by 0 bases, with 11 bases between them. CDR3 length: 15 residues. Here the CDR3 reads CASSPGRSSYNEQFF. The CDR3 nucleotides read TGTGCCAGTAGTCCGGGACGCAGCTCCTACAATGAGCAGTTCTTC.

This sequence joins TRBV27 and TRBJ2-3; 8 bases fit TRBD2. The length of the CDR3 is 16 residues. Germline CDR1 MNHEY, CDR2 SMNVEV (reference sequence). Trimming at V came to 5 bases and at J to 2 bases, leaving 9 bases not matched to a gene. The CDR3 DNA reads as TGTGCCAGCAGTCTCCCTCCGGGAGGGATCACAGATACGCAGTATTTT. It is translated as CASSLPPGGITDTQYF.

In DNA, the CDR3 is TGTGCCAGCAGCTTAGTAGCCAACCCTGTAACTAATGAAAAACTGTTTTTT. Amino acids: CASSLVANPVTNEKLFF. The chain employs TRBV7-8 and TRBJ1-4; D gene unclear. Deletions cut 1 base from V and 1 base from J, with 13 bases between. The CDR3 runs to 17 residues. CDR1 and CDR2 (germline): SGHVS, FQNEAQ.

In this sample, this clone turned up once. This rearrangement joins TRBV11-3 to TRBJ2-5, with 11 bases fitting TRBD1. CDR3 length: 19 residues. V lost 0 bases and J lost 0; bases outside the gene matches: 9. Germline loops: CDR1 SGHNT, CDR2 YENEEA. The CDR3 loop is CASSLESGTGGQYQETQYF. The CDR3 DNA sequence: TGTGCCAGCAGCTTAGAATCCGGGACAGGGGGGCAATACCAAGAGACCCAGTACTTC.

The rearrangement joins TRBV29-1 to TRBJ2-5; 10 nucleotides line up with TRBD2. CDR3 length: 15 residues. Germline-derived CDR1 and CDR2 are SQVTM and ANQGSEA. The V gene end was trimmed by 6 bases and the J gene end by 7 bases; junction bases not matched to a gene: 14. The CDR3 sequence: CSVWGLARRPSTQYF. The DNA for the CDR3 is TGCAGCGTGTGGGGACTAGCGAGACGACCTTCGACCCAGTACTTC. Complete variable domain (other parts from reference TRBV29-1 and TRBJ2-5): SAVISQKPSRDICQRGTSLTIQCQVDSQVTMMFWYRQQPGQSLTLIATANQGSEATYESGFVIDKFPISRPNLTFSTLTVSNMSPEDSSIYLCSVWGLARRPSTQYFGPGTRLLVL.

The chain has TRBV7-9 and TRBJ2-4; D tentatively fits TRBD1 or TRBD2 (5 bases each). Trimming left V 1 base short and J 4 bases short, with 14 bases between. CDR1 is SEHNR and CDR2 is FQNEAQ in the germline V gene (reference sequence). The CDR3 length is 16 residues. CDR3 residues: CASSLEVRGTKNIQYF. The CDR3 nucleotides read TGTGCCAGCAGCTTAGAGGTACGGGGCACAAAAAACATTCAGTACTTC. Complete variable domain (other parts from reference TRBV7-9 and TRBJ2-4): DTGVSQNPRHKITKRGQNVTFRCDPISEHNRLYWYRQTLGQGPEFLTYFQNEAQLEKSRLLSDRFSAERPKGSFSTLEIQRTEQGDSAMYLCASSLEVRGTKNIQYFGAGTRLSVL.

This clone has only one observation. This chain uses TRBV19 with TRBJ1-6; 8 bases agree with TRBD1. There are 14 residues in the CDR3. After removal of 7 bases from V and 7 bases from J, the junction contained 6 bases not matched to a gene. Germline V gene data show CDR1 as LNHDA and CDR2 as SQIVND (reference sequence). CDR3 amino acids: CASTIDRGNSPLHF. CDR3 sequence (DNA): TGTGCCAGTACCATTGACAGGGGAAATTCACCCCTCCACTTT.

V and J are TRBV7-8 and TRBJ2-3; D might be TRBD2 (6 bases). Trimming shortened V by 2 bases and J by 4 bases, and 13 bases separated the two germline ends. The germline CDR1 and CDR2 sequences are SGHVS and FQNEAQ. This CDR3 is 15 amino acids long. This CDR3 reads CASSLPGAGADTQYF. In DNA, the CDR3 is TGTGCCAGCAGCTTACCGGGAGCGGGCGCAGATACGCAGTATTTT.

CDR3 loop: CASSLGSGVSYEQYF. CDR3 sequence (DNA): TGTGCCAGCAGCTTGGGTAGCGGGGTTTCCTACGAGCAGTACTTC. J is TRBJ2-5 and V is TRBV7-2, with TRBD2 identical over 8 bases. TRBJ2-7 matches the DNA end more closely, so the J call is doubtful. The CDR3 totals 15 residues. Per the germline V gene, CDR1 is SGHTA and CDR2 is FQGNSA.

The rearrangement links TRBV5-4 to TRBJ1-4; D remains unclear. The V gene lost 5 bases and the J gene lost 0 bases, with 11 bases spanning the gap. This CDR3 region has 15 residues. Per germline, CDR1 SGHNT and CDR2 YYREEE (reference sequence). The DNA of the CDR3 is TGTGCCAGCAGGGAAGGGCCGGCAACTAATGAAAAACTGTTTTTT. Translated: CASREGPATNEKLFF.